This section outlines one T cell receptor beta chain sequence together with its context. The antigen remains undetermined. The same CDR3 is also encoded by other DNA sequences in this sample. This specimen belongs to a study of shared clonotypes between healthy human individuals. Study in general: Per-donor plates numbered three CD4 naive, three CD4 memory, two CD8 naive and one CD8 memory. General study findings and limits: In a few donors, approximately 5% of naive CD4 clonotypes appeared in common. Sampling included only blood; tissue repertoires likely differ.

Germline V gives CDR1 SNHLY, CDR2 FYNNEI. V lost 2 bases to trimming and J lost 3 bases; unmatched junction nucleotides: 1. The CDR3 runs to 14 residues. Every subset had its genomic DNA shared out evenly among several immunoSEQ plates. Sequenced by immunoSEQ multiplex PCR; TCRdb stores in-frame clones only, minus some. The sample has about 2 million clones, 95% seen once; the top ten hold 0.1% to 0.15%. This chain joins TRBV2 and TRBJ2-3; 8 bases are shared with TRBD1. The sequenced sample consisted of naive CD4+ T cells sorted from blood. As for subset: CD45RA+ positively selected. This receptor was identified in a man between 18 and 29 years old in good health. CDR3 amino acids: CASSEQGATDTQYF. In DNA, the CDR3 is TGTGCCAGCAGTGAACAGGGGGCTACAGATACGCAGTATTTT. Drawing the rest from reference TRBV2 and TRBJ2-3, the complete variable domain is EPEVTQTPSHQVTQMGQEVILRCVPISNHLYFYWYRQILGQKVEFLVSFYNNEISEKSEIFDDQFSVERPDGSNFTLKIRSTKLEDSAMYFCASSEQGATDTQYFGPGTRLTVL.